This TCR beta chain was identified during a study of vaccination effects on CD4 cells after COVID-19. Measured with immunoSEQ multiplex PCR; TCRdb has only the in-frame clones, and not every one. This sample yields over 60,000 clones, of which around 70% are seen a single time; 1.5% to 1.9% belongs to the top ten. Using viral peptide pools, the ViraFEST assay grew out antigen-specific CD4+ T cells prior to sequencing. Having been cultured for ten to eleven days, the cells underwent CD4+ T cell isolation. Two-dose BNT162b2 or mRNA-1273 vaccination was given to participants. The vaccine recipients had no prior SARS-CoV-2 infection, with negative nucleocapsid antibodies. Comment on this clone: Its antigen is still unknown.

CDR1 and CDR2 (germline): SNHLY, FYNNEI. This CDR3 spans 13 amino acids. With 5 bases clipped from V and 6 bases from J, the junction kept 3 bases outside the gene matches. Sequencing used CD4+ T cells from PBMCs cultured with HCoV-229E spike peptides, obtained after COVID-19 vaccination. This receptor was taken from a human donor who received a COVID-19 vaccine. The V call is TRBV2, the J call TRBJ1-5; 8 bases map to TRBD1. In DNA form, the CDR3 reads TGTGCCAGCAGTTCGGACAGGGCTCAGCCCCAGCATTTT. Translated, it gives CASSSDRAQPQHF.